What follows are 10 T cell receptor beta chains derived from one specimen sequenced in a study of blood T cells in healthy people across ages. Alongside a J-beta primer mix, a sample-barcoded 5' primer served in a second PCR lasting about 7 to 12 cycles. TCRdb used MiXCR to reprocess the 5' RACE reads, holding one entry per CDR3 protein. The sample has 800,000 to 950,000 distinct CDR3 sequences, just under 30% seen once. The same data also went into a second study, on T cells of mothers and their children.

The source material was blood. The receptor source for this set is a woman between 40 and 55 years old in good health.

Many counts were recorded for this clonotype. The rearrangement links TRBV12-3 or TRBV12-4 to TRBJ2-7; D is possibly TRBD1 (6 bases). Trimming took 5 bases from V and 3 from J, leaving 14 bases between them. The CDR3 runs to 14 residues. The CDR3 loop reads CASSLFDRSYEQYF. CDR3 nucleotide sequence: TGTGCCAGCAGTCTATTCGACAGGAGCTACGAGCAGTACTTC.

This clonotype appeared many times. This chain links TRBV4-3 with TRBJ1-1; D remains unclear. With 0 bases removed from V and 8 bases from J, the gap between germline ends came to 13 bases. CDR3 length: 14 residues. The germline V gene has CDR1 LGHNA and CDR2 YSLEER. The CDR3, as DNA: TGCGCCAGCAGCCAAGATTCTGCGGGAACCGAAGCTTTCTTT. This codes for CASSQDSAGTEAFF.

The rearrangement links TRBV5-1 to TRBJ1-1, with 7 positions matching TRBD1. Germline trimming cut 0 bases from V and 7 bases from J; bases unmatched to any gene: 6. This CDR3 comprises 14 residues. Germline V gene sequence: CDR1 SGHRS, CDR2 YFSETQ. The CDR3 reads CASSLDSSGGEAFF. The CDR3 DNA is TGCGCCAGCAGCTTGGACAGCTCAGGGGGTGAAGCTTTCTTT.

The chain uses TRBV6-5 and TRBJ1-2; 9 bases are shared with TRBD1. The CDR3 loop spans 15 amino acids. V lost 6 bases, J lost 4 bases, and 9 bases stayed unmatched. Germline values: CDR1 MNHEY, CDR2 SVGAGI. CDR3: CASSTGQGRGYGYTF. The CDR3 nucleotides read TGTGCCAGCAGCACCGGACAGGGGCGAGGCTATGGCTACACCTTC.

This clonotype was seen a few times. The chain has TRBV7-9 and TRBJ1-1; 9 bases fit TRBD1. The CDR3 length is 16 residues. V trimming: 3 bases; J trimming: 0 bases; junction bases outside the gene matches: 5. CDR1 and CDR2 (germline): SEHNR, FQNEAQ (reference sequence). CDR3 sequence reads: CASSFGTGPLNTEAFF. For the CDR3, the DNA is TGTGCCAGCAGCTTTGGGACAGGGCCTTTGAACACTGAAGCTTTCTTT.

This clonotype was seen only a few times. One junction end does not reproduce the germline sequence, and a read error may be involved. This chain links TRBV5-1 with TRBJ2-6; the D gene is possibly TRBD1 (5 bases). The CDR3 runs to 16 residues. The V gene's germline CDR1 is SGHRS and CDR2 YFSETQ. DNA of the CDR3: TGCGCCAGCAGCTCCGACTTGCTCTCTGGGGCCGACGTCCTGACTTTC. It specifies CASSSDLLSGADVLTF. Full variable domain (outside the CDR3, taken from reference TRBV5-1 and TRBJ2-6): KAGVTQTPRYLIKTRGQQVTLSCSPISGHRSVSWYQQTPGQGLQFLFEYFSETQRNKGNFPGRFSGRQFSNSRSEMNVSTLELGDSALYLCASSSDLLSGADVLTFGAGSRLTVL.

This clonotype came up a few times. V and J are TRBV20-1 and TRBJ2-4; TRBD2 matches at 8 bases. Unmatched junction bases numbered 11, after V lost 5 bases and J lost 2 bases. The germline V gene encodes CDR1 DFQATT and CDR2 SNEGSKA (reference sequence). This CDR3 has 16 amino acids. CDR3 DNA: TGCAGTGCTTTTAGCGGGGAGGTGATAACCAAAAACATTCAGTACTTC. This sequence encodes CSAFSGEVITKNIQYF.

This clonotype was found a few times. This rearrangement joins TRBV29-1 to TRBJ1-2; D unresolved. V was trimmed by 5 bases and J by 3 bases, leaving 7 bases between them. CDR1 and CDR2 (germline): SQVTM, ANQGSEA. There are 11 residues in the CDR3. CDR3 loop: CSVTLDYGYTF. The CDR3 nucleotides read TGCAGCGTTACTTTGGACTATGGCTACACCTTC.

In the case of this clonotype: Its ends do not fully match the called genes, so a read error is possible. This chain connects TRBV4-1 to TRBJ1-1; D gene uncertain. The germline V gene has CDR1 MGHRA and CDR2 YSYEKL. This CDR3 spans 16 amino acids. In DNA, the CDR3 is TGCGCCAGCAGTCCATTAGCCGTGGCCGCAAACACTGAAACTTTCTTT. This gives the protein CASSPLAVAANTETFF.

CDR3: CSANLAGTYEQYF. CDR3 nucleotide sequence: TGCAGTGCTAATCTGGCGGGAACCTACGAGCAGTACTTC. The J gene is TRBJ2-7, the V gene TRBV20-1, with D perhaps matching TRBD2 (6 bases). The V and J ends lost 4 bases and 2 bases respectively, with 12 bases between them. CDR3 size: 13 residues. Germline CDR1 DFQATT, CDR2 SNEGSKA (reference sequence).